This passage covers 29 T cell receptor beta chains from one sample sequenced in a study of T cells after yellow fever vaccination. TCRdb analysed the 5' RACE reads with MiXCR anew, one entry per CDR3 protein. The data show about 370,000 distinct CDR3 sequences, around 10% seen once. Sequenced material: PBMCs, taken on the day of the first yellow fever vaccination. Receptors were obtained from a man younger than 30 who received the YFV17D yellow fever vaccine.

This clonotype has a count of ten or more. The rearrangement joins TRBV5-1 to TRBJ1-4; D is ambiguous. This CDR3 is 13 amino acids long. Trimming left V 3 bases short and J 10 bases short, with 13 bases between. From germline, CDR1 is SGHRS and CDR2 YFSETQ. CDR3 DNA sequence: TGCGCCAGCAGCTCCTACGTGGAAGGAAAACTGTTTTTT. Its protein product is CASSSYVEGKLFF.

This clonotype showed up just a few times. The chain couples TRBV20-1 to TRBJ2-1; 8 nucleotides line up with TRBD2. This CDR3 region has 13 residues. The germline gives CDR1 DFQATT, CDR2 SNEGSKA (reference sequence). The V and J ends lost 8 bases and 4 bases, in that order; junction bases with no gene match: 7. The CDR3, as DNA: TGCAGTCTGCTAGCGGGCCTATACAATGAGCAGTTCTTC. Its translation: CSLLAGLYNEQFF.

This clonotype occurred a few times. The gene calls are TRBV4-2 and TRBJ2-2; the D gene is possibly TRBD2 (5 bases). Germline assignment: CDR1 LGHNA and CDR2 YNFKEQ. The CDR3 is 13 residues long. With 1 base removed from V and 7 bases from J, the gap between germline ends came to 7 bases. This CDR3 reads CASSQGGIGELFF. CDR3 DNA sequence: TGTGCCAGCAGCCAAGGAGGGATCGGGGAGCTGTTTTTT.

This chain uses TRBV9 with TRBJ2-7, with 8 bases identical to TRBD1. The V gene end was trimmed by 3 bases and the J gene end by 2 bases; junction bases not matched to a gene: 7. The CDR3 contains 15 residues. Germline loops: CDR1 SGDLS, CDR2 YYNGEE. Here the CDR3 DNA reads TGTGCCAGCAGCGCCGGGACAGGTGATACCTACGAGCAGTACTTC. This sequence encodes CASSAGTGDTYEQYF.

This clonotype was detected a few times. This rearrangement joins TRBV5-1 to TRBJ2-1; D may match TRBD1 or TRBD2 (5 bases each). In germline, CDR1 is SGHRS, CDR2 YFSETQ. The V gene lost 3 bases and the J gene lost 3 bases, with 13 bases spanning the gap. This CDR3 is built from 15 residues. The CDR3 spells CASSSTGTLYNEQFF. The CDR3 bases are TGCGCCAGCAGCTCGACCGGGACCCTCTACAATGAGCAGTTCTTC. The full variable domain, in which reference TRBV5-1 and TRBJ2-1 provide the parts outside the CDR3, is KAGVTQTPRYLIKTRGQQVTLSCSPISGHRSVSWYQQTPGQGLQFLFEYFSETQRNKGNFPGRFSGRQFSNSRSEMNVSTLELGDSALYLCASSSTGTLYNEQFFGPGTRLTVL.

This clonotype was seen a few times. The CDR3, as DNA: TGTGCCAGCAGCCCCAGGGTGGGATGGGCTGAAGCTTTCTTT. This gives the protein CASSPRVGWAEAFF. The chain combines TRBV3-1 with TRBJ1-1, with D perhaps TRBD1 (5 bases). Trimming left V 4 bases short and J 6 bases short, with 15 bases between. The length of the CDR3 is 14 residues. The germline V gene has CDR1 LGHDT and CDR2 YNNKEL (reference sequence).

This clonotype was seen a handful of times. The chain couples TRBV7-2 to TRBJ1-5; perhaps TRBD1 as D (5 bases). The V gene lost 1 base and the J gene lost 5 bases, with 9 bases spanning the gap. Germline V CDR1 and CDR2: SGHTA, FQGNSA. This CDR3 region has 14 residues. CDR3 bases: TGTGCCAGCAGCTTAGTCAGGGATGATCAGCCCCAGCATTTT. This encodes CASSLVRDDQPQHF.

Comment on this clonotype: With a much larger clone just one base away, this may be a read error. The chain has TRBV3-1 and TRBJ2-1; TRBD1 is a possible D gene (5 bases). In germline, CDR1 is LGHDT, CDR2 YNNKEL (reference sequence). The CDR3 has 15 amino acids. CDR3 loop: CASCQVQVSYNEQFF. CDR3 DNA: TGTGCCAGCTGCCAAGTACAGGTGTCCTACAATGAGCAGTTCTTC.

V gene TRBV10-3 combines with J gene TRBJ1-1; possibly TRBD1 for D (5 bases). V gave up 6 bases and J gave up 3 bases, with 14 bases separating them. Germline V gene data show CDR1 as ENHRY and CDR2 as SYGVKD. This CDR3 has 14 residues. The CDR3 is CAISRGVGDTEAFF. In nucleotides, the CDR3 is TGTGCCATCAGCCGGGGGGTTGGGGACACTGAAGCTTTCTTT.

The chain couples TRBV28 to TRBJ2-7; D uncertain. Germline assignment: CDR1 MDHEN and CDR2 SYDVKM. The germline V and J ends were trimmed by 4 bases and 1 base, with 5 bases remaining between them. The CDR3 is 12 residues long. CDR3 nucleotides: TGTGCCAGCAGTTCAGTTTCCTACGAGCAGTACTTC. Amino acids: CASSSVSYEQYF. The whole variable domain, filled in from reference TRBV28 and TRBJ2-7, reads DVKVTQSSRYLVKRTGEKVFLECVQDMDHENMFWYRQDPGLGLRLIYFSYDVKMKEKGDIPEGYSVSREKKERFSLILESASTNQTSMYLCASSSVSYEQYFGPGTRLTVT.

This clonotype has at least ten counts. CDR3 DNA sequence: TGTGCCAGCAGCCAAGTAGGGTCCGGGGAGCTGTTTTTT. It codes for CASSQVGSGELFF. The gene calls are TRBV4-2 and TRBJ2-2; D is uncertain. Per the germline V gene, CDR1 is LGHNA and CDR2 is YNFKEQ. V was pared by 1 base and J by 6 bases, with 6 bases between. The CDR3 covers 13 residues.

At least ten counts were recorded for this clonotype. The V gene is TRBV5-4, the J gene TRBJ2-5; no firm D call. CDR3 length: 13 amino acids. Looked up from germline, CDR1 is SGHNT and CDR2 is YYREEE (reference sequence). Trimming removed 1 base from V and 5 bases from J, with 9 bases in between. For the CDR3, the DNA is TGTGCCAGCAGCTTGTTAGAAGGGGAGACCCAGTACTTC. Amino acids: CASSLLEGETQYF.

This clonotype was detected a few times. The CDR3 sequence is CASSQDVGYQETQYF. CDR3 bases: TGCGCCAGCAGCCAAGATGTGGGGTACCAAGAGACCCAGTACTTC. This rearrangement joins TRBV4-3 to TRBJ2-5; no definite D call. Germline CDR1 is LGHNA and CDR2 is YSLEER. This CDR3 spans 15 amino acids. Deletions cut 0 bases from V and 0 bases from J, with 8 bases between.

The rearrangement uses TRBV5-1 and TRBJ1-1; D gene unclear. The ends were cut back, 0 bases at V and 4 bases at J, with 10 bases in the middle. Looked up from germline, CDR1 is SGHRS and CDR2 is YFSETQ. The CDR3 consists of 14 residues. This CDR3 reads CASSLDRVPTEAFF. The CDR3 DNA reads TGCGCCAGCAGCTTGGATCGGGTTCCCACTGAAGCTTTCTTT.

The chain links TRBV7-6 to TRBJ2-7, with D unclear. Germline V gene lookup returns CDR1 SGHVS and CDR2 FNYEAQ. The CDR3 has 13 amino acids. Trimming removed 0 bases from V and 4 bases from J, with 7 bases in between. DNA of the CDR3: TGTGCCAGCAGCTTAGCGGGTGATTACGAGCAGTACGTC. Translation: CASSLAGDYEQYV.

This clonotype was seen only a few times. The chain uses TRBV12-3 or TRBV12-4 and TRBJ2-3, with a possible D match to TRBD2 (6 bases). The CDR3 is 15 amino acids. V gave up 6 bases and J gave up 5 bases, with 18 bases separating them. CDR3 in DNA: TGTGCCAGCAGCCCCCGGTCTAGCGCTCTAGATACGCAGTATTTT. Translation: CASSPRSSALDTQYF.

The table lists this clonotype with many counts. An end of the junction does not agree with germline; a read error may underlie this. The chain uses TRBV25-1 and TRBJ1-4, with D unclear. The CDR3 extends over 14 amino acids. Germline assignment: CDR1 MGHDK and CDR2 SYGVNS. CDR3 region: CASSATRTSEKLFF. CDR3 DNA: TGTGCCAGCAGTGCGACGAGGACTAGTGAAAAACTGTTTTTT.

This clonotype appeared a few times. Germline and junction disagree at one end, which may indicate a read error. The J gene is TRBJ2-1, the V gene TRBV30; 9 bases match TRBD2. Germline CDR1 GTSNPN, CDR2 SVGIG (reference sequence). The CDR3 contains 16 residues. CDR3 region: CAWSVPGLASDNEQFF. DNA for the CDR3: TGTGCCTGGAGTGTACCGGGACTAGCCTCCGACAATGAGCAGTTCTTC.

V gene TRBV5-6 combines with J gene TRBJ2-7; tentatively, D is TRBD1 or TRBD2 (5 bases each). Germline V CDR1 and CDR2: SGHDT, YYEEEE. V was shortened by 3 bases and J by 6 bases, with 19 bases between the two germline ends. The CDR3 covers 15 residues. CDR3 loop: CASSWKTVAGTEQYF. The CDR3 DNA follows: TGTGCCAGCAGCTGGAAGACAGTCGCCGGGACCGAGCAGTACTTC. Complete variable domain (other parts from reference TRBV5-6 and TRBJ2-7): DAGVTQSPTHLIKTRGQQVTLRCSPKSGHDTVSWYQQALGQGPQFIFQYYEEEERQRGNFPDRFSGHQFPNYSSELNVNALLLGDSALYLCASSWKTVAGTEQYFGPGTRLTVT.

The chain couples TRBV6-2 or TRBV6-3 to TRBJ2-3; 15 positions agree with TRBD2. This CDR3 is built from 16 residues. Looked up from germline, CDR1 is MNHEY and CDR2 is SVGEGT. Trimming took 5 bases from V and 4 from J; bases not matched to a gene: 4. For the CDR3, the DNA is TGTGCCAGCAGTCGGACTAGCGGGGGGGCCCCAGATACGCAGTATTTT. Its protein is CASSRTSGGAPDTQYF.

The chain joins TRBV24-1 to TRBJ2-5; 7 bases are shared with TRBD2. Germline lookup yields CDR1 KGHDR and CDR2 SFDVKD. The CDR3 is 15 residues long. Losses at the gene ends were 2 bases for V and 1 base for J; bases not matched to a gene: 3. This CDR3 is CATSDSRGVQETQYF. The CDR3 DNA reads as TGTGCCACCAGTGATTCCCGGGGGGTCCAAGAGACCCAGTACTTC.

This clonotype occurred many times. The chain recombines TRBV14 with TRBJ2-1; D perhaps matches TRBD2 (6 bases). Trimming shortened V by 4 bases and J by 1 base, and 17 bases separated the two germline ends. Germline-derived CDR1 and CDR2 are SGHDN and FVKESK. The CDR3 is made up of 17 amino acids. CDR3 residues: CASSRGPEGMSYNEQFF. The CDR3 DNA reads TGTGCCAGCAGCCGCGGGCCGGAGGGAATGTCCTACAATGAGCAGTTCTTC.

This clonotype was picked up many times. The rearrangement joins TRBV9 to TRBJ1-2; 9 bases map to TRBD1. With 5 bases clipped from V and 5 bases from J, the junction kept 10 bases outside the gene matches. This CDR3 region has 15 residues. Germline assignment: CDR1 SGDLS and CDR2 YYNGEE. The CDR3 here is CASSPGQGSSYGYTF. The DNA for the CDR3 is TGTGCCAGCAGTCCGGGACAGGGCTCCTCTTATGGCTACACCTTC.

This clonotype was counted only a few times. This chain uses TRBV7-9 with TRBJ2-7, with D uncertain. Trimming pared 5 bases from V and 4 bases from J, leaving 21 bases between. The CDR3 extends over 16 amino acids. Germline V gene data show CDR1 as SEHNR and CDR2 as FQNEAQ (reference sequence). CDR3 sequence (DNA): TGTGCCAGCAGCCCCCGACTCGACCCCGACCAATACGAGCAGTACTTC. It specifies CASSPRLDPDQYEQYF.

The chain joins TRBV7-9 to TRBJ2-3; D remains ambiguous. The V and J ends lost 2 bases and 3 bases respectively, with 15 bases between them. CDR3 size: 16 residues. Germline V gene data show CDR1 as SEHNR and CDR2 as FQNEAQ (reference sequence). The CDR3 nucleotides read TGTGCCAGCAGCTTATCGTTTAGTGGGGTTACAGATACGCAGTATTTT. Its protein is CASSLSFSGVTDTQYF.

This clonotype was counted at least ten times. The rearrangement uses TRBV7-2 and TRBJ1-2; a weak D match, TRBD1 (5 bases). Germline V gene lookup returns CDR1 SGHTA and CDR2 FQGNSA. The ends were cut back, 1 base at V and 5 bases at J, with 17 bases in the middle. The CDR3 totals 16 residues. This chain's CDR3 is CASSLDFGAGAYGYTF. In DNA form, the CDR3 reads TGTGCCAGCAGCTTAGACTTCGGGGCAGGAGCTTATGGCTACACCTTC.

The CDR3 DNA follows: TGCGCCAGCAGCTTGTCGCGAGTCGACGAGCAGTTCTTC. It specifies CASSLSRVDEQFF. The chain recombines TRBV5-1 with TRBJ2-1, with unresolved D. The CDR3 runs to 13 residues. Trimming took 1 base from V and 10 from J, leaving 12 bases between them. The germline V gene encodes CDR1 SGHRS and CDR2 YFSETQ.

This clonotype was seen a few times. This rearrangement joins TRBV20-1 to TRBJ2-3; the D gene is possibly TRBD1 (6 bases). CDR1 and CDR2 from the germline V gene are DFQATT and SNEGSKA (reference sequence). Trimming removed 1 base at V and 5 bases at J, with 16 bases between. CDR3 length equals 15 residues. DNA of the CDR3: TGCAGTGCTAGAGCTCCACAGGGATACGGAGATACGCAGTATTTT. Translation: CSARAPQGYGDTQYF.

This clonotype was counted only a few times. The DNA for the CDR3 is TGTGCCAGCTCGCCAGGACTGCCTAGCTCTGGAAACACCATATATTTT. It codes for CASSPGLPSSGNTIYF. The chain combines TRBV18 with TRBJ1-3; D unresolved. The CDR3 sequence is 16 residues long. The V gene's germline CDR1 is KGHSH and CDR2 LQKENI. The V and J ends lost 6 bases and 0 bases respectively, with 15 bases between them. Full variable domain (rest looked up from reference TRBV18 and TRBJ1-3): NAGVMQNPRHLVRRRGQEARLRCSPMKGHSHVYWYRQLPEEGLKFMVYLQKENIIDESGMPKERFSAEFPKEGPSILRIQQVVRGDSAAYFCASSPGLPSSGNTIYFGEGSWLTVV.